Sequencing of this T cell receptor (beta chain) was carried out in a study of blood T cell repertoires in COVID-19. Trimming took off 7 bases at V and 0 bases at J, with 10 bases between the two ends. The germline V gene encodes CDR1 MNHNS and CDR2 SASEGT. The CDR3 covers 13 residues. This clone has a handful of counts. Profiled with immunoSEQ multiplex PCR; TCRdb holds only in-frame clones, not every one. Of roughly 180,000 clones detected, 81% appear once; the ten largest clones hold around 6%. The chain recombines TRBV6-1 with TRBJ2-7; D gene uncertain. This sequence was found in a woman aged 40 to 50 with acute COVID-19. Material: PBMCs or T cells enriched from blood (not recorded which). Here the CDR3 DNA reads TGTGCCAGCAATGACCGGAGCTCCTACGAGCAGTACTTC. Translating gives CASNDRSSYEQYF.